This TCR beta chain is from a study of blood T cell repertoires in COVID-19. This clone occurred once. V lost 0 bases, J lost 10 bases, and 8 bases lay in between. CDR1 and CDR2 (germline): SGDLS, YYNGEE. There are 13 residues in the CDR3. Here immunoSEQ multiplex PCR was the method, and the copy in TCRdb shows in-frame clones only, minus some. The sample yields more than 250,000 clones, 80% to 90% seen once. The chain combines TRBV9 with TRBJ1-6, with no clear D. Sequencing used PBMCs or T cells enriched from blood (not recorded which). The TCR comes from a man under 40 who had recovered from COVID-19. CDR3 loop: CASSVEAGSPLHF. The CDR3 bases are TGTGCCAGCAGCGTAGAGGCAGGATCACCCCTCCACTTT.